This T cell receptor beta chain was obtained from a study of T-cell memory formation after mild COVID-19. This clonotype was seen more than once but under ten times. The antigen is undetermined. V was clipped by 0 bases and J by 0 bases, with 10 bases between them. The CDR3 covers 15 residues. CDR1 DFQATT and CDR2 SNEGSKA come from the germline V gene (reference sequence). Barcoded TCR alpha and TCR beta cDNA libraries with UMIs came from 5'RACE using constant-segment primers. One entry per CDR3 protein, called by TCRdb with MiXCR from the 5' RACE reads. The data contain fewer than 450,000 distinct CDR3 sequences, 21% of them singletons. Study-level findings and limits: While clones contracting from day 15 to 85 were balanced between CD4 and CD8, later expanders leaned CD4+.

The specimen was PBMCs or a T cell subset sorted from them (not recorded which). This TCR was recovered from an adult woman who had mild COVID-19 (a few samples of this study predate the infection). Cell type and time point are not known. The chain has TRBV20-1 and TRBJ2-3; D not certain. The CDR3 protein is CSARDFDTSTDTQYF. The CDR3 DNA reads TGCAGTGCTAGAGATTTCGACACGAGCACAGATACGCAGTATTTT.